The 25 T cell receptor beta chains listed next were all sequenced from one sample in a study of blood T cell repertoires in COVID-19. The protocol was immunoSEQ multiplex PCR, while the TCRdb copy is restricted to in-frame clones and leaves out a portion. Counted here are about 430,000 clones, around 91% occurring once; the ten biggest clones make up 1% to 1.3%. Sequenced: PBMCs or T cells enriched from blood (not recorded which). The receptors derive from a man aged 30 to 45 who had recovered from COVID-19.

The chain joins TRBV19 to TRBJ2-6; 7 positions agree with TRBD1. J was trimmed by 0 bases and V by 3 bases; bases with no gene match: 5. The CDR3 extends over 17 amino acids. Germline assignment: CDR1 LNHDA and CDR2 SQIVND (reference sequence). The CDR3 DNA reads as TGTGCCAGTAGTATCACAGGGGCCCTCTCTGGGGCCAACGTCCTGACTTTC. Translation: CASSITGALSGANVLTF.

CDR3 DNA: TGTGCCAGCAACCGGGACAGAGCTCTCTGGGATGAGCAGTTCTTC. Translating it yields CASNRDRALWDEQFF. This chain joins TRBV2 and TRBJ2-1; TRBD1 aligns across 7 bases. Trimming took 7 bases from V and 8 from J; bases not matched to a gene: 14. This CDR3 is built from 15 residues. Germline values: CDR1 SNHLY, CDR2 FYNNEI.

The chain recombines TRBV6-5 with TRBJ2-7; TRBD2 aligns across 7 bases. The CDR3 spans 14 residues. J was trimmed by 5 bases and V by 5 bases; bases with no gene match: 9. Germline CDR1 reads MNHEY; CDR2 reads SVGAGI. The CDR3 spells CASSPERGNHEQYF. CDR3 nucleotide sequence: TGTGCCAGCAGTCCGGAGCGGGGTAACCACGAGCAGTACTTC.

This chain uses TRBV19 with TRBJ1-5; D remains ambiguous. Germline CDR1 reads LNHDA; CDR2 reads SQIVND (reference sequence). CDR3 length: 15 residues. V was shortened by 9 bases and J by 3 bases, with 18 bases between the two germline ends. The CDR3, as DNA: TGTGCCAGCCGCTCCTGGGCGCTCCCCAATCAGCCCCAGCATTTT. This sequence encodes CASRSWALPNQPQHF.

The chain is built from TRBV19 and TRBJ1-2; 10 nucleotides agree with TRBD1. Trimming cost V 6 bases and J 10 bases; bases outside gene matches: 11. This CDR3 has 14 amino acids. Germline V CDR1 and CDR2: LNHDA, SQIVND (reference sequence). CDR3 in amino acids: CASRNSGQGRDYTF. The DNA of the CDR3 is TGTGCCAGTAGAAATTCGGGACAGGGGAGAGACTACACCTTC.

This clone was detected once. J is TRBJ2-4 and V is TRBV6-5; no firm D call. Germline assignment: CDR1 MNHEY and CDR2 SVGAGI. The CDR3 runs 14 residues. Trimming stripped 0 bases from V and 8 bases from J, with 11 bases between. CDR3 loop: CASSYSIAGDIQYF. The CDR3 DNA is TGTGCCAGCAGTTACTCGATTGCCGGAGACATTCAGTACTTC.

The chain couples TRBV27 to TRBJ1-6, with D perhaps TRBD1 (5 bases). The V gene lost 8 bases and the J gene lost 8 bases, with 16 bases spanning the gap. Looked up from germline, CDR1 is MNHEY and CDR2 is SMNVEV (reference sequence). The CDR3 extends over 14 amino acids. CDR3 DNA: TGTGCCAGCGTGGGGCCTGGCTTGGATTCACCCCTCCACTTT. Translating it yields CASVGPGLDSPLHF.

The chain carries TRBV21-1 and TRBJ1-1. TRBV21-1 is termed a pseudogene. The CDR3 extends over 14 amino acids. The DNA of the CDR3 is TGTGCCACCCTCGGTAGAGGGAGGAACACTGAAGCTTTCTTT. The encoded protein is CATLGRGRNTEAFF.

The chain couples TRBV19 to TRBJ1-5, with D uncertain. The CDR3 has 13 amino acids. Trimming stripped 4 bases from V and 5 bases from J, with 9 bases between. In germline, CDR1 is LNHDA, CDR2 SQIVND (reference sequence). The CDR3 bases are TGTGCCAGTAGTACCTTGAGAGATCAGCCCCAGCATTTT. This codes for CASSTLRDQPQHF.

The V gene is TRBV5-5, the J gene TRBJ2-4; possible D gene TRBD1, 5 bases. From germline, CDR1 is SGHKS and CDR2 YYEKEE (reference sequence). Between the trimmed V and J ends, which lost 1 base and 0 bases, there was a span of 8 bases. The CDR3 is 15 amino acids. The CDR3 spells CASSLTGVAKNIQYF. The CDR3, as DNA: TGTGCCAGCAGCTTGACAGGAGTAGCCAAAAACATTCAGTACTTC. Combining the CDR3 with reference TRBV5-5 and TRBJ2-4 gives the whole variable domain DAGVTQSPTHLIKTRGQQVTLRCSPISGHKSVSWYQQVLGQGPQFIFQYYEKEERGRGNFPDRFSARQFPNYSSELNVNALLLGDSALYLCASSLTGVAKNIQYFGAGTRLSVL.

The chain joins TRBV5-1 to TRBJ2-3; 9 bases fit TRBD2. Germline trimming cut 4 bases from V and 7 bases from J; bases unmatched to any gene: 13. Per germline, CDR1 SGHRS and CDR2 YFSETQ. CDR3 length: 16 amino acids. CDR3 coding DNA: TGCGCCAGCAGCCTTAGCGGGAGCCCTAGTATAAATACGCAGTATTTT. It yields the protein CASSLSGSPSINTQYF.

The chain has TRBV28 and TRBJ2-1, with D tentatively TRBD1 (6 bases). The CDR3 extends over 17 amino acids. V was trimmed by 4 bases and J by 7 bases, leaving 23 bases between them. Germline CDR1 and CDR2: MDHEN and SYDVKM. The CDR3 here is CASSSLQGGKTGNEQFF. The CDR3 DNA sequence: TGTGCCAGCAGTTCACTACAGGGCGGCAAAACGGGGAATGAGCAGTTCTTC. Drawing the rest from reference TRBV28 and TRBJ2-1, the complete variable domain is DVKVTQSSRYLVKRTGEKVFLECVQDMDHENMFWYRQDPGLGLRLIYFSYDVKMKEKGDIPEGYSVSREKKERFSLILESASTNQTSMYLCASSSLQGGKTGNEQFFGPGTRLTVL.

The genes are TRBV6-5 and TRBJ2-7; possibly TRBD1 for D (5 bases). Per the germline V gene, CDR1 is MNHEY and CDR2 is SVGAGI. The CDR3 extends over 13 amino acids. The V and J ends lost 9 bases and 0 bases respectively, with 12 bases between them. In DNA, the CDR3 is TGTGCCAGTTCCGTGACAGACTCCTACGAGCAGTACTTC. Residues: CASSVTDSYEQYF.

The CDR3 is CASSLPIQPYEQYF. In nucleotides, the CDR3 is TGTGCCAGCAGTTTACCCATACAACCCTACGAGCAGTACTTC. The rearrangement uses TRBV28 and TRBJ2-7; no firm D call. The CDR3 loop spans 14 amino acids. V was cut by 2 bases and J by 2 bases, with 10 bases left in between. Germline assignment: CDR1 MDHEN and CDR2 SYDVKM. Filled out from reference TRBV28 and TRBJ2-7, the complete variable domain reads DVKVTQSSRYLVKRTGEKVFLECVQDMDHENMFWYRQDPGLGLRLIYFSYDVKMKEKGDIPEGYSVSREKKERFSLILESASTNQTSMYLCASSLPIQPYEQYFGPGTRLTVT.

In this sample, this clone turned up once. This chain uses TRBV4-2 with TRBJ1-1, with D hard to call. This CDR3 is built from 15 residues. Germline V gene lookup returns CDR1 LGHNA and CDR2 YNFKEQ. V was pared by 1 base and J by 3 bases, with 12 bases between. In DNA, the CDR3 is TGTGCCAGCAGCCAAGTCGCAGGCCCCCACACTGAAGCTTTCTTT. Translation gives CASSQVAGPHTEAFF.

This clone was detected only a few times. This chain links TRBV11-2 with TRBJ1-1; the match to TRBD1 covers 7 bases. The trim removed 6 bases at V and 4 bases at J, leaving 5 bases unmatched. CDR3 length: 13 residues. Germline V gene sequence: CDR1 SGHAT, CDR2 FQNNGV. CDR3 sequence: CASSKGAATEAFF. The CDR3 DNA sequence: TGTGCCAGCAGTAAGGGGGCGGCCACTGAAGCTTTCTTT.

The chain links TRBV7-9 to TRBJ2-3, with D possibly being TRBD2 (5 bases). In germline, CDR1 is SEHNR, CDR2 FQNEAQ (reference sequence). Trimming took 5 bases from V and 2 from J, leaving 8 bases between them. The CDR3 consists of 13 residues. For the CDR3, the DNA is TGTGCCAGCAGCAACGGACTCACAGATACGCAGTATTTT. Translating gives CASSNGLTDTQYF.

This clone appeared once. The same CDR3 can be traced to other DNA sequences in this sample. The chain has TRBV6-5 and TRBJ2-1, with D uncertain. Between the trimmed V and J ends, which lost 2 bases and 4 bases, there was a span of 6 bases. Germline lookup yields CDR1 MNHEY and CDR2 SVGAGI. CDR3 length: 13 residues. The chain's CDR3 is CASSYGLYNEQFF. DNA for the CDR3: TGTGCCAGCAGTTACGGCCTGTACAATGAGCAGTTCTTC.

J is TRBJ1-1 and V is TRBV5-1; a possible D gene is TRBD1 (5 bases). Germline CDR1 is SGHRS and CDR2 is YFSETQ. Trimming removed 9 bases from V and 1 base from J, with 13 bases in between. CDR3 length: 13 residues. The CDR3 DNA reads TGCGCCACCCGGCTAGGACAGAACACTGAAGCTTTCTTT. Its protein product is CATRLGQNTEAFF.

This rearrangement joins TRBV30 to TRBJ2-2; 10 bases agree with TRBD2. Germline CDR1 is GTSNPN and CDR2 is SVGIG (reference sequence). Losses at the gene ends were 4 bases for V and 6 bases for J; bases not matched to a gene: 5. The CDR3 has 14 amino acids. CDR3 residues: CAWTSGRLAGELFF. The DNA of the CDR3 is TGTGCCTGGACTAGCGGGAGATTAGCCGGGGAGCTGTTTTTT.

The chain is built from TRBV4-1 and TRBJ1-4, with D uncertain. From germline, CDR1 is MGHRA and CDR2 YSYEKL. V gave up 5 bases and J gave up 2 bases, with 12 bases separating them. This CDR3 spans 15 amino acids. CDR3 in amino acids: CASSAPLATNEKLFF. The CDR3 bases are TGCGCCAGCAGCGCACCCTTGGCTACTAATGAAAAACTGTTTTTT.

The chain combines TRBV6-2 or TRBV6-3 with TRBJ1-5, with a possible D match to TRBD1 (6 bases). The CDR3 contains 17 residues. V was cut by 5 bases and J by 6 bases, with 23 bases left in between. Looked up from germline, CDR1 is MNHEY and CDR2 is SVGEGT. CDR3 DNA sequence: TGTGCCAGCAGTCCATTACTAAACACAGGGCTTTTTCAGCCCCAGCATTTT. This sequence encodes CASSPLLNTGLFQPQHF.

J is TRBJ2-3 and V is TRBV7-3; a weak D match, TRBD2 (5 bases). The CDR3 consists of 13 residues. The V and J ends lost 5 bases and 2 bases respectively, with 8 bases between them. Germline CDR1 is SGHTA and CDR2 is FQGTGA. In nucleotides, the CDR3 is TGTGCCAGCAGCACCGGGGTCACAGATACGCAGTATTTT. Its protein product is CASSTGVTDTQYF.

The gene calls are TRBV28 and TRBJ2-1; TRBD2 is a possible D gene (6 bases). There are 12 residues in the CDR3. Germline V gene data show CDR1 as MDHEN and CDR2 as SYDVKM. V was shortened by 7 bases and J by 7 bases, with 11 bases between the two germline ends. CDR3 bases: TGTGCCAGCAACCGGGGGTTAAATGAGCAGTTCTTC. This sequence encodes CASNRGLNEQFF.

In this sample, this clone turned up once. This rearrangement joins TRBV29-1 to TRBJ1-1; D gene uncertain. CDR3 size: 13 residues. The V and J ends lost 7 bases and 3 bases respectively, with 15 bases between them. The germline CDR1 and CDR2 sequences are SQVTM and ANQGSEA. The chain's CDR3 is CSALDGGDTEAFF. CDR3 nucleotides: TGCAGCGCTTTGGACGGCGGGGACACTGAAGCTTTCTTT.